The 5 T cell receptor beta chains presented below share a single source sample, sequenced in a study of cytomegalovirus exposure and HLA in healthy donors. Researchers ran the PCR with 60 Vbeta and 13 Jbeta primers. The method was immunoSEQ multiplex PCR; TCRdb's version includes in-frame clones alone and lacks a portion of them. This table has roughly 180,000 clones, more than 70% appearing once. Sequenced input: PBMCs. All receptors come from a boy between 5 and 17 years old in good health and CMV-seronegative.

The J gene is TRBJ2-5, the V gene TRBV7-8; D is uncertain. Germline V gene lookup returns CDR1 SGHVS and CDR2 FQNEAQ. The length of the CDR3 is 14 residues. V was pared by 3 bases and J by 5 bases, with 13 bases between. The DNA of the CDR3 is TGTGCCAGCAGCTTTTCCAGCGTTCGGGAGACCCAGTACTTC. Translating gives CASSFSSVRETQYF.

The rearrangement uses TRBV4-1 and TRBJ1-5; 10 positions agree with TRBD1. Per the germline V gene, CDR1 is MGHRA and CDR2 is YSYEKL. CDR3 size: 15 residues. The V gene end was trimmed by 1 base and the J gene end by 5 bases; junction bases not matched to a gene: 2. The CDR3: CASSQAGTGDQPQHF. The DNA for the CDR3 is TGCGCCAGCAGCCAAGCCGGGACAGGGGATCAGCCCCAGCATTTT.

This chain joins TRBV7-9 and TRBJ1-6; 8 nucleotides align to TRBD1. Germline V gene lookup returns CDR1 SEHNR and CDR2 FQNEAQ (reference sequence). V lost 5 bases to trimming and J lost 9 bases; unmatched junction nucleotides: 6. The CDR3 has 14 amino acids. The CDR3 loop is CASSRTGNPSPLHF. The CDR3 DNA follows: TGTGCCAGCAGCCGGACAGGGAACCCTTCACCCCTCCACTTT.

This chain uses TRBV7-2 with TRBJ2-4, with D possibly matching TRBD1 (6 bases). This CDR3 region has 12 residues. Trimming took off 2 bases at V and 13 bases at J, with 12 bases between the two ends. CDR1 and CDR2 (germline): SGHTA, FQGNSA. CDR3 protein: CASSLNRAKQYF. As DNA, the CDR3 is TGTGCCAGCAGCTTAAACAGGGCCAAACAGTACTTC. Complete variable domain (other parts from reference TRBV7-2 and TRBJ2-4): GAGVSQSPSNKVTEKGKDVELRCDPISGHTALYWYRQSLGQGLEFLIYFQGNSAPDKSGLPSDRFSAERTGGSVSTLTIQRTQQEDSAVYLCASSLNRAKQYFGAGTRLSVL.

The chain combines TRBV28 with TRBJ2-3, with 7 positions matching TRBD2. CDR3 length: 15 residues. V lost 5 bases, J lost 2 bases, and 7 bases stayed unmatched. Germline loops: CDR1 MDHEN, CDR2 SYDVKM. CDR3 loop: CASSPLAEVTDTQYF. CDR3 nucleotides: TGTGCCAGCAGTCCTCTAGCGGAGGTCACAGATACGCAGTATTTT.